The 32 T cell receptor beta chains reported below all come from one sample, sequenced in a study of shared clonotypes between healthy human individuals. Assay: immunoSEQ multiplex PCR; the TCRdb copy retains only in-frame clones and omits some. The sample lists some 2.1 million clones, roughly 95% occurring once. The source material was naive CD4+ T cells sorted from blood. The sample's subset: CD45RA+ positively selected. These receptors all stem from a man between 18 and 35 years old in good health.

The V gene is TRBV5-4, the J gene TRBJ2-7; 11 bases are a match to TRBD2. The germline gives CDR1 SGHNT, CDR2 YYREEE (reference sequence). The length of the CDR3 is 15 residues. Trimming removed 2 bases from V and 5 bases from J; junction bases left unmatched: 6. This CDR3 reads CASSLASGRINEQYF. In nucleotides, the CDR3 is TGTGCCAGCAGCTTAGCTAGCGGGAGGATCAACGAGCAGTACTTC.

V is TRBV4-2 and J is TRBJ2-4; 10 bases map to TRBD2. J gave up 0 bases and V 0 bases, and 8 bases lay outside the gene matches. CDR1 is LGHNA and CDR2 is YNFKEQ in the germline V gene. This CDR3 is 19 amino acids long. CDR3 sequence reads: CASSQELAGNTLAKNIQYF. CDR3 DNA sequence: TGTGCCAGCAGCCAAGAACTAGCGGGGAACACACTAGCCAAAAACATTCAGTACTTC.

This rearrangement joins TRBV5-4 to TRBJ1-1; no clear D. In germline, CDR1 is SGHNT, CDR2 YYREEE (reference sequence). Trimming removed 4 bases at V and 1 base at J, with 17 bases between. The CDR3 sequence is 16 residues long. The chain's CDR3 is CASSLGLRAENTEAFF. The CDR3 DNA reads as TGTGCCAGCAGCCTGGGGTTAAGAGCAGAGAACACTGAAGCTTTCTTT.

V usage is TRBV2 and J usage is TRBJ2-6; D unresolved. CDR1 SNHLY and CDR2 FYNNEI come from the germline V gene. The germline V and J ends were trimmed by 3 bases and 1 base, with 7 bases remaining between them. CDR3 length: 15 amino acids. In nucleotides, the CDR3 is TGTGCCAGCAGTGAGGGTCCTTCTGGGGCCAACGTCCTGACTTTC. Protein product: CASSEGPSGANVLTF.

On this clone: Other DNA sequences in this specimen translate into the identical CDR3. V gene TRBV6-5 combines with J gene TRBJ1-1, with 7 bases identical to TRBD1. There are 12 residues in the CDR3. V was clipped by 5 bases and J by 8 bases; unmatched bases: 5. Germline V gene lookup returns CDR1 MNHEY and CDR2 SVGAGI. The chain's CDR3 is CASSARTGEAFF. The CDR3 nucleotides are TGTGCCAGCAGTGCTCGGACAGGAGAAGCTTTCTTT.

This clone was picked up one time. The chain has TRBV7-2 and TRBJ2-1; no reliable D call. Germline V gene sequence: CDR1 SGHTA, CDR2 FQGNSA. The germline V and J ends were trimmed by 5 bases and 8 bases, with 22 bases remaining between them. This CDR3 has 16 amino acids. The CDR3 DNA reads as TGTGCCAGCAGCCCCTATTCGCTCGGAACCGGCGATGAGCAGTTCTTC. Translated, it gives CASSPYSLGTGDEQFF. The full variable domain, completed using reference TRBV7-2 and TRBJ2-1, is GAGVSQSPSNKVTEKGKDVELRCDPISGHTALYWYRQSLGQGLEFLIYFQGNSAPDKSGLPSDRFSAERTGGSVSTLTIQRTQQEDSAVYLCASSPYSLGTGDEQFFGPGTRLTVL.

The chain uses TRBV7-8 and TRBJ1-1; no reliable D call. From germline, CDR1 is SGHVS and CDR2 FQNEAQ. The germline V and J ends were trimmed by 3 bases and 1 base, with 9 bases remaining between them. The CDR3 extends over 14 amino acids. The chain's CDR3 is CASSFLAGNTEAFF. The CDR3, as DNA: TGTGCCAGCAGCTTCTTGGCAGGGAACACTGAAGCTTTCTTT.

The DNA of the CDR3 is TGTGCCAGCAGCACACTCCTCCGGAACAGGGGAATGAACACTGAAGCTTTCTTT. Amino acids: CASSTLLRNRGMNTEAFF. The rearrangement uses TRBV7-9 and TRBJ1-1; 7 nucleotides match TRBD1. J gave up 0 bases and V 5 bases, and 15 bases lay outside the gene matches. The germline V gene has CDR1 SEHNR and CDR2 FQNEAQ (reference sequence). The CDR3 totals 18 residues.

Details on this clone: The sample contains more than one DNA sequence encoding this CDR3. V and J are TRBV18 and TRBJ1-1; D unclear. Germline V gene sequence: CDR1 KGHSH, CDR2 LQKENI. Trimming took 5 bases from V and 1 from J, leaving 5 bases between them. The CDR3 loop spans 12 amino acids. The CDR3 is CASSYGNTEAFF. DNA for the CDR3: TGTGCCAGCTCATATGGGAACACTGAAGCTTTCTTT.

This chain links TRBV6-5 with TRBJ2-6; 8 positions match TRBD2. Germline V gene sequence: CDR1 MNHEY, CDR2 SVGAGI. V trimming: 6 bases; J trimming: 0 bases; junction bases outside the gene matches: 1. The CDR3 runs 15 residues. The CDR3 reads CASSREGSGANVLTF. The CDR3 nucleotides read TGTGCCAGCAGCCGGGAGGGCTCTGGGGCCAACGTCCTGACTTTC.

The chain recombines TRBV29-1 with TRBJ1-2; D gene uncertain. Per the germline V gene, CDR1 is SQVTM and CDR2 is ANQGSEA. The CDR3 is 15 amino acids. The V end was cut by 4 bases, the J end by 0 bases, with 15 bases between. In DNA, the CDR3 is TGCAGCGTTGCCCCTTTAGGCCCTGCTAACTATGGCTACACCTTC. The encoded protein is CSVAPLGPANYGYTF.

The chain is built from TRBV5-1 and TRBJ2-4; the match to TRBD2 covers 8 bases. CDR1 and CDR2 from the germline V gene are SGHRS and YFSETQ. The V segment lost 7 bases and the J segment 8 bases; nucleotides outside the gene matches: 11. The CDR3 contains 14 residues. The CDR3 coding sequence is TGCGCCAGCTCCGCCCGGACTAGCATCGACATTCAGTACTTC. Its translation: CASSARTSIDIQYF.

The CDR3: CASSQQGALNEKLFF. In nucleotides, the CDR3 is TGCGCCAGCAGCCAACAGGGGGCCTTAAATGAAAAACTGTTTTTT. The rearrangement links TRBV5-1 to TRBJ1-4; 9 positions match TRBD1. The CDR3 is 15 amino acids. V shed 4 bases and J 5 bases; nucleotides not matched to a gene: 6. The germline V gene encodes CDR1 SGHRS and CDR2 YFSETQ. Complete variable domain (other parts from reference TRBV5-1 and TRBJ1-4): KAGVTQTPRYLIKTRGQQVTLSCSPISGHRSVSWYQQTPGQGLQFLFEYFSETQRNKGNFPGRFSGRQFSNSRSEMNVSTLELGDSALYLCASSQQGALNEKLFFGSGTQLSVL.

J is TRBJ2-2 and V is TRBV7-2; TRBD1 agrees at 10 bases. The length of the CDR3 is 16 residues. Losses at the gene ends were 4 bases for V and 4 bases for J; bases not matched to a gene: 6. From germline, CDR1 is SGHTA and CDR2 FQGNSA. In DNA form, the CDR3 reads TGTGCCAGCAGCTCAACCGGGACAGGGGTCACCGGGGAGCTGTTTTTT. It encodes CASSSTGTGVTGELFF.

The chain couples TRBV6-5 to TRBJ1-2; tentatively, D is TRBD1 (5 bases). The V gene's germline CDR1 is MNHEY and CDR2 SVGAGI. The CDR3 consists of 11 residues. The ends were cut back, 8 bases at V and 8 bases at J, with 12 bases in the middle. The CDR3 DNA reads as TGTGCCAGCCAAGGGGAGGTCGGCTACACCTTC. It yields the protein CASQGEVGYTF.

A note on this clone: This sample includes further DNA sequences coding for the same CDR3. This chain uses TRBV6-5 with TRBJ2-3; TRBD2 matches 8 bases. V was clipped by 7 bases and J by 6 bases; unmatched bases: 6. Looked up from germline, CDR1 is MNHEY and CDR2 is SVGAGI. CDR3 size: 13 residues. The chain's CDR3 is CASTRGGRDTQYF. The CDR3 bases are TGTGCCAGCACCCGGGGGGGCCGCGATACGCAGTATTTT.

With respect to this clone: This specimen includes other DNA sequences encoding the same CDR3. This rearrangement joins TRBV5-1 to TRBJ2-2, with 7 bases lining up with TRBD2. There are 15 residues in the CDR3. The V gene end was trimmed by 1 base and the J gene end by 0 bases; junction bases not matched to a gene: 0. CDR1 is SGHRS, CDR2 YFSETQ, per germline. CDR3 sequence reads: CASSLTSANTGELFF. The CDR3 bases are TGCGCCAGCAGCTTGACTAGCGCGAACACCGGGGAGCTGTTTTTT. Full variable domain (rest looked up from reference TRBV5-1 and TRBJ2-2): KAGVTQTPRYLIKTRGQQVTLSCSPISGHRSVSWYQQTPGQGLQFLFEYFSETQRNKGNFPGRFSGRQFSNSRSEMNVSTLELGDSALYLCASSLTSANTGELFFGEGSRLTVL.

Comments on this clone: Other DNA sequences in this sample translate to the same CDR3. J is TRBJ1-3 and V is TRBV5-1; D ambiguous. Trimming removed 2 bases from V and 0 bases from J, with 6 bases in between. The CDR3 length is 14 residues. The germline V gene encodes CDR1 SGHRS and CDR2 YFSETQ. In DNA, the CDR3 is TGCGCCAGCAGCTTACGGGACTCTGGAAACACCATATATTTT. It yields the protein CASSLRDSGNTIYF.

The CDR3 reads CASSQDRVDGYTF. CDR3 coding DNA: TGCGCCAGCAGCCAGGACAGGGTTGATGGCTACACCTTC. The chain couples TRBV5-1 to TRBJ1-2; 8 positions agree with TRBD1. J lost 6 bases, V lost 4 bases, and 5 bases had no gene match. Germline-derived CDR1 and CDR2 are SGHRS and YFSETQ. The CDR3 is 13 residues long.

The CDR3 sequence: CAISTGEAKNIQYF. The CDR3, as DNA: TGTGCCATCAGCACAGGGGAAGCCAAAAACATTCAGTACTTC. The V call is TRBV10-3, the J call TRBJ2-4, with 7 bases fitting TRBD1. V trimming: 6 bases; J trimming: 0 bases; junction bases outside the gene matches: 2. Germline V gives CDR1 ENHRY, CDR2 SYGVKD. This CDR3 comprises 14 residues.

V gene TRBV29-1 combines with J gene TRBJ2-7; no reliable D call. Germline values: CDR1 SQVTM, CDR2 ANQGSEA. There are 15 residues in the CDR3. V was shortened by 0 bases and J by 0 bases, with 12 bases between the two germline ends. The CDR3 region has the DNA TGCAGCGTTGAAGATAGTCACCTCGGCTCCTACGAGCAGTACTTC. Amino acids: CSVEDSHLGSYEQYF.

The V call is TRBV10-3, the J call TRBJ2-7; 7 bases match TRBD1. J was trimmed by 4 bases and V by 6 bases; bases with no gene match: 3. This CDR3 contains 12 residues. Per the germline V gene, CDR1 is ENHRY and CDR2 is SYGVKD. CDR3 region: CAISQGQYEQYF. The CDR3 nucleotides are TGTGCCATCAGCCAGGGACAGTACGAGCAGTACTTC.

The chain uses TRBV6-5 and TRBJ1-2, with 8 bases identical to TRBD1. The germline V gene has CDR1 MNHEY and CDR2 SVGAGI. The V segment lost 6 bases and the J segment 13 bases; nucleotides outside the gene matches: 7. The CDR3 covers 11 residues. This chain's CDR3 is CASSRTGPPTF. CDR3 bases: TGTGCCAGCAGCCGGACAGGGCCACCCACCTTC.

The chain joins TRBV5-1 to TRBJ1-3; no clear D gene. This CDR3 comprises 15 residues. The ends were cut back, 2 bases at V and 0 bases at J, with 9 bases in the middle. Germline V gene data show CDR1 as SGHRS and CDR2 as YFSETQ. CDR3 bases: TGCGCCAGCAGCTTAGCGACACTCTCTGGAAACACCATATATTTT. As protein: CASSLATLSGNTIYF. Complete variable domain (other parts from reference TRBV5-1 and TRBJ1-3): KAGVTQTPRYLIKTRGQQVTLSCSPISGHRSVSWYQQTPGQGLQFLFEYFSETQRNKGNFPGRFSGRQFSNSRSEMNVSTLELGDSALYLCASSLATLSGNTIYFGEGSWLTVV.

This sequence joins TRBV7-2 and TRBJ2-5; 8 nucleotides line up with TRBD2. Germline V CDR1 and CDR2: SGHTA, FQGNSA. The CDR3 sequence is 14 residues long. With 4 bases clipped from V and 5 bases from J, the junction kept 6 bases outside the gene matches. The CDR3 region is CASSSGLVGETQYF. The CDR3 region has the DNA TGTGCCAGCAGCTCGGGACTAGTAGGCGAGACCCAGTACTTC.

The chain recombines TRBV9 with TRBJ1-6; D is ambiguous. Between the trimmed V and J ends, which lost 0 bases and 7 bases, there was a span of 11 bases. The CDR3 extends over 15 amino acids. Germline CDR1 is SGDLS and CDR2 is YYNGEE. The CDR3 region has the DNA TGTGCCAGCAGCGTAGGCGACACCCAAAATTCACCCCTCCACTTT. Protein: CASSVGDTQNSPLHF.

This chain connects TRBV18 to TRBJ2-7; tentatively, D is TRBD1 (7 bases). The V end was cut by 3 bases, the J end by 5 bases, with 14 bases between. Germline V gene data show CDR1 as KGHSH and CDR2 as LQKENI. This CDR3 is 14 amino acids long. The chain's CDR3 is CASSPRGRGDEQYF. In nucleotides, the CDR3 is TGTGCCAGCTCACCCAGGGGCAGGGGGGACGAGCAGTACTTC.

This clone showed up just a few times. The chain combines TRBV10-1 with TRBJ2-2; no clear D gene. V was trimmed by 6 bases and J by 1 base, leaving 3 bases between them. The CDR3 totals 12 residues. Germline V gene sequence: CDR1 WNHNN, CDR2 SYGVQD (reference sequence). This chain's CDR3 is CASRMNTGELFF. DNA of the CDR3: TGCGCCAGCAGGATGAACACCGGGGAGCTGTTTTTT.

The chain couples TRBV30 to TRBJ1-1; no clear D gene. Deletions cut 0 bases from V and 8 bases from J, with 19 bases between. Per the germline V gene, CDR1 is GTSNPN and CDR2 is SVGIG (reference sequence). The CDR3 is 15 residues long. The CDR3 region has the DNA TGTGCCTGGAGTGTACGGGCTCTAAGGCTTGCGGAAGCTTTCTTT. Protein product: CAWSVRALRLAEAFF.

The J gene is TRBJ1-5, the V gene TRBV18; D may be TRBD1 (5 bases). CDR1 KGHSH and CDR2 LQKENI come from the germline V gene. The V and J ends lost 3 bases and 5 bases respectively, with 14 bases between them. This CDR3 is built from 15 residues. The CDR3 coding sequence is TGTGCCAGCTCACCGGGACCGGGTGGGGATCAGCCCCAGCATTTT. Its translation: CASSPGPGGDQPQHF.

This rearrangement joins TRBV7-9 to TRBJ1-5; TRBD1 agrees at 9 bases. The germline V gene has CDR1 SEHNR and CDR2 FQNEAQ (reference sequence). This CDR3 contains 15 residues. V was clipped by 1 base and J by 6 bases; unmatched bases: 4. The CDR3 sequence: CASSLGGQGPQPQHF. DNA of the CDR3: TGTGCCAGCAGCTTAGGGGGACAGGGACCTCAGCCCCAGCATTTT.

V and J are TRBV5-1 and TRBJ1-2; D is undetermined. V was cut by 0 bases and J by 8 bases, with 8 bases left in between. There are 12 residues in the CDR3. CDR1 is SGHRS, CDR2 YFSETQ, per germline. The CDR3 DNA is TGCGCCAGCAGCTTGGTCGGGGTCGGCTACACCTTC. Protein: CASSLVGVGYTF.